Below are 8 T cell receptor beta chains sequenced from a single sample in a study of blood T cell repertoires in COVID-19. Generated by immunoSEQ multiplex PCR, the TCRdb table keeps only in-frame clones and is missing some. Here the sample spans 120,000 or so clones, approximately 79% being singletons. The sample consisted of peripheral blood. The receptor source for this set is a man between 50 and 59 years old with acute or convalescent COVID-19.

CDR3 region: CASALDRAYEQYF. CDR3 DNA sequence: TGTGCTAGTGCCCTGGACAGGGCCTACGAGCAGTACTTC. The chain employs TRBV12-5 and TRBJ2-7, with TRBD1 identical over 8 bases. The germline V gene has CDR1 LGHNT and CDR2 FRNRAP. Trimming removed 7 bases from V and 2 bases from J; junction bases left unmatched: 4. CDR3 size: 13 residues. The variable domain in full, completed from reference TRBV12-5 and TRBJ2-7, reads DARVTQTPRHKVTEMGQEVTMRCQPILGHNTVFWYRQTMMQGLELLAYFRNRAPLDDSGMPKDRFSAEMPDATLATLKIQPSEPRDSAVYFCASALDRAYEQYFGPGTRLTVT.

The V gene is TRBV5-1, the J gene TRBJ2-7, with 10 bases that match TRBD1. The CDR3 consists of 14 residues. CDR1 is SGHRS and CDR2 is YFSETQ in the germline V gene. The V segment lost 0 bases and the J segment 5 bases; nucleotides outside the gene matches: 2. CDR3 sequence reads: CASSLVGQGNEQYF. CDR3 sequence (DNA): TGCGCCAGCAGCTTGGTGGGACAGGGGAACGAGCAGTACTTC.

The V call is TRBV3-1 (or the pseudogene TRBV3-2), the J call TRBJ2-7, with 8 bases lining up with TRBD1. The CDR3 extends over 18 amino acids. CDR1 LGHDT and CDR2 YNNKEL come from the germline V gene (reference sequence). After removal of 3 bases from V and 2 bases from J, the junction contained 15 bases not matched to a gene. The CDR3 sequence is CASSHVTRGQGGPYEQYF. CDR3 coding DNA: TGTGCCAGCAGCCACGTTACCCGTGGACAGGGAGGTCCCTACGAGCAGTACTTC.

J is TRBJ2-1 and V is TRBV27, with D possibly matching TRBD2 (5 bases). Deletions cut 5 bases from V and 0 bases from J, with 14 bases between. CDR3 length: 16 amino acids. Germline values: CDR1 MNHEY, CDR2 SMNVEV (reference sequence). CDR3 in amino acids: CASSREAESSYNEQFF. The DNA of the CDR3 is TGTGCCAGCAGTAGAGAAGCGGAAAGCTCCTACAATGAGCAGTTCTTC.

The genes are TRBV7-9 and TRBJ2-1; TRBD1 matches at 7 bases. Germline V CDR1 and CDR2: SEHNR, FQNEAQ (reference sequence). CDR3 length: 17 amino acids. The ends lost 1 base at V and 8 bases at J; junction bases unmatched: 14. In DNA form, the CDR3 reads TGTGCCAGCAGCTTAGGGTTCGGGCAGGGGGAAGTCGATGAGCAGTTCTTC. Its protein product is CASSLGFGQGEVDEQFF.

The chain carries TRBV5-5 and TRBJ2-5; no clear D. The CDR3 contains 12 residues. Per the germline V gene, CDR1 is SGHKS and CDR2 is YYEKEE (reference sequence). V lost 2 bases to trimming and J lost 3 bases, with 5 bases between them. The CDR3 region is CASSFREETQYF. The DNA for the CDR3 is TGTGCCAGCAGCTTCCGTGAAGAGACCCAGTACTTC.

The chain recombines TRBV5-4 with TRBJ2-7; the match to TRBD1 covers 8 bases. The ends lost 4 bases at V and 6 bases at J; junction bases unmatched: 12. The CDR3 is 15 amino acids. CDR1 and CDR2 from the germline V gene are SGHNT and YYREEE (reference sequence). In nucleotides, the CDR3 is TGTGCCAGCAGCCCGAACAGGGGGACTGTGGGCGAGCAGTACTTC. Protein: CASSPNRGTVGEQYF.

This chain links TRBV11-2 with TRBJ2-7; 8 nucleotides agree with TRBD2. The germline CDR1 and CDR2 sequences are SGHAT and FQNNGV. The V gene end was trimmed by 5 bases and the J gene end by 2 bases; junction bases not matched to a gene: 8. The CDR3 loop spans 15 amino acids. In nucleotides, the CDR3 is TGTGCCAGCAGCACCTATAGCGGGAAAGCCTACGAGCAGTACTTC. This translates into CASSTYSGKAYEQYF.